This TCR beta chain was obtained from a study of OX40 agonist ivuxolimab in advanced cancers. The table came from immunoSEQ multiplex PCR; TCRdb's copy has only in-frame clones and leaves some out. The sample has around 68,000 clones, about nine tenths seen once. This clone was recorded a few times. CDR1 and CDR2 from the germline V gene are MDHEN and SYDVKM. This CDR3 contains 15 residues. J lost 14 bases, V lost 3 bases, and 13 bases had no gene match. This specimen was CD4+ or CD8+ T cells sorted from blood, taken in a trial of the OX40 agonist ivuxolimab. This chain uses TRBV28 with TRBJ2-3, with 11 positions matching TRBD2. This clonotype was obtained from an adult with an advanced solid tumor such as melanoma, head and neck, liver or kidney cancer. The DNA for the CDR3 is TGTGCCAGCAGTTTGCCGAGACTAGCGGGACCCCCCCGGTATTTT. Its translation is CASSLPRLAGPPRYF.